The subject of this entry is one T cell receptor (beta chain). The primer mix had 60 V beta and 13 J beta primers. Generated by immunoSEQ multiplex PCR, the TCRdb table keeps only in-frame clones and is missing some. The profile shows some 46,000 clones, around nine tenths of them singletons. This specimen belongs to a study of glioma-infiltrating T cells after dendritic cell vaccination. Time point specified: after dendritic cell vaccination, including at tumor progression/relapse. Patients had residual fresh-frozen tumor tissue and more than two years of survival data. This TCR was sampled from a human donor with glioblastoma. Sequences were derived from blood, sampled after dendritic cell vaccination.

CDR3 sequence: CASGSYRMGTYMQETQYF. CDR3 coding DNA: TGTGCCAGCGGAAGTTACCGGATGGGCACCTATATGCAAGAGACCCAGTACTTC. V usage is TRBV28 and J usage is TRBJ2-5; D call uncertain. Germline values: CDR1 MDHEN, CDR2 SYDVKM. V lost 8 bases and J 2 bases, leaving 27 bases between the germline ends. The CDR3 loop spans 18 amino acids.